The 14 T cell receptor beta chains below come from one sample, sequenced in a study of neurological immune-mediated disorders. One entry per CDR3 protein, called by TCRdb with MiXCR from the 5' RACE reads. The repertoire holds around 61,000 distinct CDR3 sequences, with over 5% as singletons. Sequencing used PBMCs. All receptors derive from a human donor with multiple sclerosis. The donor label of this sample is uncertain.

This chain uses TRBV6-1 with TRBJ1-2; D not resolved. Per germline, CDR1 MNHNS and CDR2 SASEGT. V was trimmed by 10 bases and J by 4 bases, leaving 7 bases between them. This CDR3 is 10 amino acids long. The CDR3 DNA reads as TGTGCCACCAGGACCTATGGCTACACCTTC. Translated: CATRTYGYTF.

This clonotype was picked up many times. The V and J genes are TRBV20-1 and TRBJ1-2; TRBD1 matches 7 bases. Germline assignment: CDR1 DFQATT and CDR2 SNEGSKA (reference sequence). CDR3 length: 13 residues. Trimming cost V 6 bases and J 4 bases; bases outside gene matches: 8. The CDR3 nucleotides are TGCAGTGCCGCCTTAACAGGGGCCTATGGCTACACCTTC. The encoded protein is CSAALTGAYGYTF.

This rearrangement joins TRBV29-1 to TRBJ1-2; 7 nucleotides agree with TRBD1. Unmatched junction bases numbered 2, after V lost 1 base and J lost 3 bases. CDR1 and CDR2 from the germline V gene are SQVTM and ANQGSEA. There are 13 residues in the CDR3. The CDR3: CSVEAGQDYGYTF. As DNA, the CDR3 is TGCAGCGTTGAAGCCGGACAGGACTATGGCTACACCTTC.

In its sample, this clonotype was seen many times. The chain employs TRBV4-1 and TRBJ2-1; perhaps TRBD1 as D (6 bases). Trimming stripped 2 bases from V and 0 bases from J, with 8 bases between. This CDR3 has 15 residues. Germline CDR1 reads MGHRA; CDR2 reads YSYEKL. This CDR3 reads CASSQQGLSYNEQFF. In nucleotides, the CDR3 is TGCGCCAGCAGCCAACAGGGGCTCTCCTACAATGAGCAGTTCTTC.

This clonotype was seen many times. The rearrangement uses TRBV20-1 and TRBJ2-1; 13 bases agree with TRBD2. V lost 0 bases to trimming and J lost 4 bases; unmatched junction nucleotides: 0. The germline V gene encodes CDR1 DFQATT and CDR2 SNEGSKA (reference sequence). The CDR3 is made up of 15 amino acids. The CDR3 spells CSARELAGGYNEQFF. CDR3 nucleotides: TGCAGTGCTAGAGAACTAGCGGGGGGGTACAATGAGCAGTTCTTC.

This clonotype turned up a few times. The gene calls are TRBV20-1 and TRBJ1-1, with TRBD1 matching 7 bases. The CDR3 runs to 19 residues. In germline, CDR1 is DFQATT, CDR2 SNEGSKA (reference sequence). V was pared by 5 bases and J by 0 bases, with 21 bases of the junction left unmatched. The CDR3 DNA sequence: TGCAGTGCTGGCGGCCTACGGGGGGGACAGAGGATAATGAACACTGAAGCTTTCTTT. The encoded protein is CSAGGLRGGQRIMNTEAFF.

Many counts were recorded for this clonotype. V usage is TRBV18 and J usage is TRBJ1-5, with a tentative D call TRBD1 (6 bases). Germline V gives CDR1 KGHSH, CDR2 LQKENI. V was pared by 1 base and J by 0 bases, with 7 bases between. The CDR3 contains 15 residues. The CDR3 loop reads CASSPRGLSNQPQHF. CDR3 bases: TGTGCCAGCTCACCACGGGGGCTTAGCAATCAGCCCCAGCATTTT.

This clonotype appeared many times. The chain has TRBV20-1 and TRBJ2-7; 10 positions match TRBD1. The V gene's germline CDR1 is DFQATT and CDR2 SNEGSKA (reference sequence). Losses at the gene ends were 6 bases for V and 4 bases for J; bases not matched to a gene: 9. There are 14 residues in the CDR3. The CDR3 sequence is CSASGQGGSYEQYF. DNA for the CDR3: TGCAGTGCCTCCGGACAGGGGGGATCGTACGAGCAGTACTTC.

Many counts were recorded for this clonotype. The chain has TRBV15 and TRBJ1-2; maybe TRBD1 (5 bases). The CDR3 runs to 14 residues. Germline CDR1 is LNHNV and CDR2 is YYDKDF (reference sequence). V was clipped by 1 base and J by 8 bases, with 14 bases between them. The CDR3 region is CATSRGDSTGGYTF. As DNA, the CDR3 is TGTGCCACCAGCAGAGGGGACTCGACTGGGGGCTACACCTTC.

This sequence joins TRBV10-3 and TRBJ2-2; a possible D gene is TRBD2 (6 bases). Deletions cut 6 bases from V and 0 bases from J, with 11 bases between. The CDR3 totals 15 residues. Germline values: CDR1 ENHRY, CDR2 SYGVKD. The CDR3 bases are TGTGCCATCAGAGTGCGGGACGCGAACACCGGGGAGCTGTTTTTT. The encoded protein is CAIRVRDANTGELFF.

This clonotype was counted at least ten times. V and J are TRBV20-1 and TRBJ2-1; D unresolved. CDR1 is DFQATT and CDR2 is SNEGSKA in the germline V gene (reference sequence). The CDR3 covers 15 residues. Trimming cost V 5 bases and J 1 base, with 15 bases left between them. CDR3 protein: CSAFSSRLSYNEQFF. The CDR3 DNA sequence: TGCAGTGCTTTTTCCTCTCGCCTTTCCTACAATGAGCAGTTCTTC.

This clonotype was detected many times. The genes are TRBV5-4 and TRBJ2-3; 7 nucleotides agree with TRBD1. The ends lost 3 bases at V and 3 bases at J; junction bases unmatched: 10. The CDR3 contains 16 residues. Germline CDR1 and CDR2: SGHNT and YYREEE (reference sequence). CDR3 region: CASSSRQGSGTDTQYF. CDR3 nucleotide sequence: TGTGCCAGCAGCTCGCGACAGGGCAGTGGAACAGATACGCAGTATTTT.

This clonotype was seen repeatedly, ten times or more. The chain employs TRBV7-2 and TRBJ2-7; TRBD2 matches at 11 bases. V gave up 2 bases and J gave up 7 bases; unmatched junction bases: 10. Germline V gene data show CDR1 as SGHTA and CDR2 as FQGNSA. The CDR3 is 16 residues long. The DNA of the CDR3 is TGTGCCAGCAGCTTAAGCGCTAGCGGGGGGCAGGGAGAGCAGTACTTC. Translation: CASSLSASGGQGEQYF.

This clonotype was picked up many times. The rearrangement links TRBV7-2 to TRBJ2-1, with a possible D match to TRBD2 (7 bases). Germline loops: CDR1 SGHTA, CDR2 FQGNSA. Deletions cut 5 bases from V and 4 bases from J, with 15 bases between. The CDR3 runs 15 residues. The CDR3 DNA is TGTGCCAGCAGCCCGCGGGGGCCGTTTTACAATGAGCAGTTCTTC. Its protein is CASSPRGPFYNEQFF.